This passage covers 9 T cell receptor beta chains from one sample sequenced in a study of blood T cell repertoires in COVID-19. The data were produced by immunoSEQ multiplex PCR, yet TCRdb's version contains in-frame clones alone and is incomplete. The sample lists roughly 130,000 clones, roughly 80% seen once, with roughly 3% in the top ten. Sequenced input: peripheral blood. These TCRs come from a woman older than 75 with acute or convalescent COVID-19.

The chain links TRBV5-6 to TRBJ1-3; unclear D gene. Trimming stripped 1 base from V and 0 bases from J, with 5 bases between. This CDR3 is 14 amino acids long. Germline lookup yields CDR1 SGHDT and CDR2 YYEEEE. The CDR3 DNA reads as TGTGCCAGCAGCTTGTTCAACTCTGGAAACACCATATATTTT. Translating it yields CASSLFNSGNTIYF. Full variable domain (missing parts from reference TRBV5-6 and TRBJ1-3): DAGVTQSPTHLIKTRGQQVTLRCSPKSGHDTVSWYQQALGQGPQFIFQYYEEEERQRGNFPDRFSGHQFPNYSSELNVNALLLGDSALYLCASSLFNSGNTIYFGEGSWLTVV.

The chain employs TRBV7-3 and TRBJ1-2; 8 bases agree with TRBD1. V lost 5 bases, J lost 0 bases, and 8 bases stayed unmatched. Germline V gene lookup returns CDR1 SGHTA and CDR2 FQGTGA. The CDR3 consists of 16 residues. The DNA of the CDR3 is TGTGCCAGCAGCATCGACAGGGGCCCTTCTAACTATGGCTACACCTTC. Protein product: CASSIDRGPSNYGYTF.

The chain is built from TRBV11-2 and TRBJ2-7, with 9 bases fitting TRBD2. Trimming cost V 5 bases and J 7 bases; bases outside gene matches: 12. The CDR3 has 15 residues. CDR1 and CDR2 (germline): SGHAT, FQNNGV. The DNA of the CDR3 is TGTGCCAGCAGCCAAGATGGCGGGGGGGCGAGGGAGCAGTACTTC. It encodes CASSQDGGGAREQYF.

This chain links TRBV9 with TRBJ1-1; D is uncertain. Trimming cost V 0 bases and J 4 bases, with 10 bases left between them. Germline-derived CDR1 and CDR2 are SGDLS and YYNGEE. CDR3 length equals 14 residues. The CDR3 region is CASSVGRIRTEAFF. The CDR3 nucleotides are TGTGCCAGCAGCGTAGGCAGAATTCGCACTGAAGCTTTCTTT. The full variable domain, rest sourced from reference TRBV9 and TRBJ1-1, is DSGVTQTPKHLITATGQRVTLRCSPRSGDLSVYWYQQSLDQGLQFLIQYYNGEERAKGNILERFSAQQFPDLHSELNLSSLELGDSALYFCASSVGRIRTEAFFGQGTRLTVV.

This chain connects TRBV18 to TRBJ2-7; TRBD2 matches at 7 bases. The germline gives CDR1 KGHSH, CDR2 LQKENI. The CDR3 runs 13 residues. V lost 8 bases to trimming and J lost 2 bases; unmatched junction nucleotides: 6. CDR3 nucleotides: TGTGCCAGCCAACCGGGGGGAACCTACGAGCAGTACTTC. Translation: CASQPGGTYEQYF.

The chain couples TRBV4-1 to TRBJ2-5; D not resolved. The CDR3 extends over 13 amino acids. Germline V gene lookup returns CDR1 MGHRA and CDR2 YSYEKL. V was clipped by 1 base and J by 3 bases, with 6 bases between them. CDR3 in amino acids: CASSQVHEETQYF. The DNA of the CDR3 is TGCGCCAGCAGCCAAGTCCATGAAGAGACCCAGTACTTC.

The J gene is TRBJ1-4, the V gene TRBV11-2; D gene ambiguous. Germline loops: CDR1 SGHAT, CDR2 FQNNGV. V was pared by 3 bases and J by 8 bases, with 4 bases between. The CDR3 contains 11 residues. The CDR3 region has the DNA TGTGCCAGCAGCTTTCGGGAAAAACTGTTTTTT. It codes for CASSFREKLFF.

This clone was counted between two and nine times. V and J are TRBV7-9 and TRBJ1-2, with a weak D call TRBD1 (6 bases). Trimming left V 7 bases short and J 3 bases short, with 12 bases between. The CDR3 runs to 13 residues. Germline CDR1 is SEHNR and CDR2 is FQNEAQ (reference sequence). Here the CDR3 DNA reads TGTGCCAGCAACGGAGGGGGGGACTATGGCTACACCTTC. Protein product: CASNGGGDYGYTF.

The CDR3 reads CASTNQRGPYNEQFF. The CDR3 DNA reads TGTGCCAGCACTAACCAACGCGGGCCCTACAATGAGCAGTTCTTC. The gene calls are TRBV6-5 and TRBJ2-1, with a tentative D call TRBD2 (5 bases). The CDR3 is 15 amino acids. The V gene lost 7 bases and the J gene lost 2 bases, with 15 bases spanning the gap. In germline, CDR1 is MNHEY, CDR2 SVGAGI.